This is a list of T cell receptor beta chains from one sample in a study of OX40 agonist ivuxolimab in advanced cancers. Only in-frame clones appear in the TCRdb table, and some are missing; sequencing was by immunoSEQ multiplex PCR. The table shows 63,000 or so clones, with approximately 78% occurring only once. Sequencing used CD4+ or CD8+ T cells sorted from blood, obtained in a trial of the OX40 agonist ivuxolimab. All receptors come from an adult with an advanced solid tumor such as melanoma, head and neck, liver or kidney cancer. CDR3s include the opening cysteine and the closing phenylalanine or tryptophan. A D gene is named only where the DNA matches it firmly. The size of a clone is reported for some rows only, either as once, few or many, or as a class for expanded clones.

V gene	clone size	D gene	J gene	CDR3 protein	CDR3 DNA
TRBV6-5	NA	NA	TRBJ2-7	CASNGQTYEQYF	TGTGCCAGCAATGGACAGACCTACGAGCAGTACTTC
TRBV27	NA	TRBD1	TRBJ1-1	CASSLTGTANTEAFF	TGTGCCAGCAGTCTCACCGGGACAGCGAACACTGAAGCTTTCTTT
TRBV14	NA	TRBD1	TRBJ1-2	CASSQAGQPNYGYTF	TGTGCCAGCAGCCAAGCGGGACAGCCAAACTATGGCTACACCTTC
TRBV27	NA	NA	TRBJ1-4	CASSLSGGRAQKLFF	TGTGCCAGCAGTTTATCCGGGGGCAGGGCGCAAAAACTGTTTTTT
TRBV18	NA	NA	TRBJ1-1	CASSPGTGTDTEAFF	TGTGCCAGCTCACCAGGAACAGGGACGGACACTGAAGCTTTCTTT
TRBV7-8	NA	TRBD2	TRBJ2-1	CATKLAGGLLSYNEQFF	TGTGCCACCAAACTAGCGGGGGGGCTGCTTTCCTACAATGAGCAGTTCTTC
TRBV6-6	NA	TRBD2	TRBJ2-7	CASSYSASGVYEQYF	TGTGCCAGCAGTTATAGCGCTAGCGGGGTGTACGAGCAGTACTTC
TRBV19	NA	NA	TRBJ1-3	CASMVNRGGGKRAGNTIYF	TGTGCCAGTATGGTCAACCGTGGTGGGGGGAAAAGGGCTGGAAACACCATATATTTT
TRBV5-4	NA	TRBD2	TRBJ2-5	CASSLERLADQETQYF	TGTGCCAGCAGCTTGGAAAGACTAGCGGATCAAGAGACCCAGTACTTC
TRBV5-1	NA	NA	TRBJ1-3	CASSLRGNTIYF	TGCGCCAGCAGCTTGCGGGGAAACACCATATATTTT
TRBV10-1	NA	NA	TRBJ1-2	CASSGSARAWGYTF	TGCGCCAGCAGTGGATCGGCCAGGGCTTGGGGCTACACCTTC
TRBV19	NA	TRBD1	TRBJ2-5	CASRSGGAGETQYF	TGTGCCAGTAGGTCAGGGGGCGCGGGGGAGACCCAGTACTTC
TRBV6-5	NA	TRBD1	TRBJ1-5	CASNKGQGKGQPQHF	TGTGCCAGCAATAAGGGACAGGGGAAGGGTCAGCCCCAGCATTTT
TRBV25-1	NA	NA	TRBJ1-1	CASSAKVGAEAFF	TGTGCCAGCAGTGCGAAGGTTGGGGCTGAAGCTTTCTTT
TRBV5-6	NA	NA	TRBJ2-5	CASSFWGETQYF	TGTGCCAGCAGCTTTTGGGGGGAGACCCAGTACTTC
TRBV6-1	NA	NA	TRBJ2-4	CASSEESGIQYF	TGTGCCAGCAGTGAAGAGAGCGGCATTCAGTACTTC
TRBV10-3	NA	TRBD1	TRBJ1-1	CAIAAFGQGPEAFF	TGTGCCATCGCAGCCTTCGGACAGGGGCCTGAAGCTTTCTTT
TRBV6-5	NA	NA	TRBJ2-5	CASSYRRGREETQYF	TGTGCCAGCAGTTACAGGCGGGGGCGAGAAGAGACCCAGTACTTC
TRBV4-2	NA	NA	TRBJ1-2	CASSQEGSSVDYGYTF	TGTGCCAGCAGCCAAGAAGGTAGTTCAGTAGACTATGGCTACACCTTC
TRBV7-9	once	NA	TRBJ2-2	CASSPRAVNTGELFF	TGTGCCAGCAGCCCCAGGGCAGTTAACACCGGGGAGCTGTTTTTT
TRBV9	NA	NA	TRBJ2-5	CASRPGHQTETQYF	TGTGCCAGCAGGCCGGGACACCAGACGGAGACCCAGTACTTC
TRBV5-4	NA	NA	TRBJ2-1	CASTPRGPYNEQFF	TGTGCCAGCACTCCCCGAGGGCCCTACAATGAGCAGTTCTTC
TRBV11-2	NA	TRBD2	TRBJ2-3	CASSLWPSGETDTQYF	TGTGCCAGCAGCTTATGGCCTAGCGGGGAGACAGATACGCAGTATTTT
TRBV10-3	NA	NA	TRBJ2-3	CAIGQFNGDTQYF	TGTGCCATCGGGCAGTTTAACGGAGATACGCAGTATTTT
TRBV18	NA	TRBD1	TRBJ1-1	CASSPTGATEAFF	TGTGCCAGCTCCCCTACAGGGGCCACTGAAGCTTTCTTT
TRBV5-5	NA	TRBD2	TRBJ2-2	CASTEGAGGERTGELFF	TGTGCCAGCACCGAGGGGGCGGGAGGGGAGCGAACCGGGGAGCTGTTTTTT